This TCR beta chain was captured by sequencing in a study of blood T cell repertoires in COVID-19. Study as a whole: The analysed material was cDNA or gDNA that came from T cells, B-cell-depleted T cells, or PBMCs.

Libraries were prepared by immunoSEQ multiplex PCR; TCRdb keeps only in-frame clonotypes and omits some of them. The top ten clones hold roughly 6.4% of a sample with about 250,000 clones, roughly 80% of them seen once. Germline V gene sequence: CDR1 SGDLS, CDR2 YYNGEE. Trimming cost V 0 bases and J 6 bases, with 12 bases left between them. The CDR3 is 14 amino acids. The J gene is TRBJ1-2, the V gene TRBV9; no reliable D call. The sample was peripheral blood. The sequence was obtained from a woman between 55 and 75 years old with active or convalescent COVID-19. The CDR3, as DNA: TGTGCCAGCAGCGTAGTGGGCAGAAGCCATGGCTACACCTTC. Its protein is CASSVVGRSHGYTF.